The 15 T cell receptor beta chains below were found in one sample sequenced in a study of shared clonotypes between healthy human individuals. Method: immunoSEQ multiplex PCR; TCRdb's copy keeps in-frame clones and lacks some. The sample shows about 490,000 clones, over 60% of them seen only once. The sample consisted of PBMCs. Receptor source: a woman in her thirties or forties in good health. Some clones in this sample may be carry-over from other donors' samples.

The rearrangement links TRBV5-6 to TRBJ2-7; D is perhaps TRBD1 (6 bases). Germline V gene lookup returns CDR1 SGHDT and CDR2 YYEEEE. Between the trimmed V and J ends, which lost 6 bases and 5 bases, there was a span of 15 bases. The CDR3 extends over 13 amino acids. This chain's CDR3 is CASTLGAGHEQYF. DNA for the CDR3: TGTGCCAGCACCCTGGGGGCCGGCCACGAGCAGTACTTC.

A remark on this clone: This may come from a read error, since a much larger clone is one base off. The rearrangement links TRBV7-2 to TRBJ2-6, with TRBD1 matching over 7 bases. The junction had 4 bases not matched to a gene; V was cut back by 5 bases and J by 0 bases. The CDR3 runs 16 residues. CDR1 and CDR2 (germline): SGHTA, FQGNSA. DNA of the CDR3: TGTGCCAGCAGCCCCGGGACAGCCTCTGGGGCCAACGTCCTGACTTTC. Protein: CASSPGTASGANVLTF.

The V call is TRBV7-9, the J call TRBJ2-5; weak D call: TRBD2 (5 bases). V dropped 1 base and J dropped 9 bases, with 12 bases sitting between them. The CDR3 has 13 residues. Germline lookup yields CDR1 SEHNR and CDR2 FQNEAQ (reference sequence). CDR3 sequence (DNA): TGTGCCAGCAGCTTAGTTAGCGACGCGGCCCAGTACTTC. It yields the protein CASSLVSDAAQYF.

The CDR3 loop reads CASSVSGNTGELFF. In DNA, the CDR3 is TGTGCCAGCAGCGTAAGCGGGAACACCGGGGAGCTGTTTTTT. V gene TRBV7-9 combines with J gene TRBJ2-2; D is perhaps TRBD2 (5 bases). Trimming took 5 bases from V and 1 from J, leaving 8 bases between them. The CDR3 spans 14 residues. Germline assignment: CDR1 SEHNR and CDR2 FQNEAQ (reference sequence).

The V call is TRBV5-1, the J call TRBJ2-5; possibly TRBD2 for D (5 bases). Germline V gives CDR1 SGHRS, CDR2 YFSETQ. CDR3 length: 16 amino acids. V lost 4 bases and J 4 bases, leaving 20 bases between the germline ends. This chain's CDR3 is CASSPGGLPGGETQYF. As DNA, the CDR3 is TGCGCCAGCAGCCCCGGAGGACTTCCGGGCGGAGAGACCCAGTACTTC.

The chain links TRBV28 to TRBJ1-1; D is undetermined. Per the germline V gene, CDR1 is MDHEN and CDR2 is SYDVKM. The CDR3 spans 14 residues. The V end lost 3 bases, the J end lost 0 bases, and 8 bases lay between the germline ends. The CDR3 spells CASSFPSMNTEAFF. CDR3 DNA sequence: TGTGCCAGCAGTTTCCCATCCATGAACACTGAAGCTTTCTTT. The entire variable domain, with the rest obtained from reference TRBV28 and TRBJ1-1, is as follows: DVKVTQSSRYLVKRTGEKVFLECVQDMDHENMFWYRQDPGLGLRLIYFSYDVKMKEKGDIPEGYSVSREKKERFSLILESASTNQTSMYLCASSFPSMNTEAFFGQGTRLTVV.

V usage is TRBV6-5 and J usage is TRBJ1-5; D perhaps matches TRBD1 (5 bases). The V end was cut by 0 bases, the J end by 1 base, with 10 bases between. In germline, CDR1 is MNHEY, CDR2 SVGAGI. The CDR3 is 16 amino acids. The CDR3 DNA is TGTGCCAGCAGTTACTCGGGGCGGGAGAGCAATCAGCCCCAGCATTTT. This translates into CASSYSGRESNQPQHF.

The genes are TRBV5-1 and TRBJ1-5; D perhaps matches TRBD1 (5 bases). Trimming took 0 bases from V and 4 from J, leaving 11 bases between them. CDR3 size: 15 residues. CDR1 is SGHRS, CDR2 YFSETQ, per germline. The CDR3 region is CASSLGDGQNQPQHF. CDR3 coding DNA: TGCGCCAGCAGCTTGGGGGACGGGCAAAATCAGCCCCAGCATTTT.

This clone was detected ten times or more. This chain connects TRBV29-1 to TRBJ2-7; a weak D match, TRBD1 (7 bases). The CDR3 is made up of 14 amino acids. The germline CDR1 and CDR2 sequences are SQVTM and ANQGSEA. V lost 1 base to trimming and J lost 4 bases, with 14 bases between them. The CDR3 DNA reads TGCAGCGTTGAAGGCTACAGGGGAGGATACGAGCAGTACTTC. It specifies CSVEGYRGGYEQYF.

This clone was picked up one time. The J gene is TRBJ1-1, the V gene TRBV2; possible D gene TRBD1, 5 bases. The CDR3 runs to 14 residues. Per the germline V gene, CDR1 is SNHLY and CDR2 is FYNNEI. Trimming stripped 6 bases from V and 1 base from J, with 12 bases between. CDR3 loop: CASSGRDRNTEAFF. For the CDR3, the DNA is TGTGCCAGCAGCGGTCGGGACCGGAACACTGAAGCTTTCTTT.

This rearrangement joins TRBV11-2 to TRBJ1-5, with 9 bases matching TRBD1. The CDR3 runs 15 residues. CDR1 is SGHAT, CDR2 FQNNGV, per germline. The V gene end was trimmed by 8 bases and the J gene end by 0 bases; junction bases not matched to a gene: 5. The CDR3 region is CASARTGDSNQPQHF. Written as DNA, the CDR3 is TGTGCCAGCGCCCGGACAGGGGATAGCAATCAGCCCCAGCATTTT.

V and J are TRBV7-8 and TRBJ2-7; TRBD2 aligns across 14 bases. The CDR3 contains 16 residues. V was clipped by 0 bases and J by 7 bases; unmatched bases: 5. Germline V gene data show CDR1 as SGHVS and CDR2 as FQNEAQ. The DNA of the CDR3 is TGTGCCAGCAGCTTAGCTGGGACTAGCGGGAGTGGTGAGCAGTACTTC. Amino acid sequence: CASSLAGTSGSGEQYF.

There are a few counts of this clone. The chain carries TRBV19 and TRBJ1-1, with D possibly being TRBD1 (6 bases). The CDR3 covers 13 residues. V was shortened by 5 bases and J by 9 bases, with 16 bases between the two germline ends. The V gene's germline CDR1 is LNHDA and CDR2 SQIVND (reference sequence). The CDR3 region is CASSESGVIKAFF. The DNA for the CDR3 is TGTGCCAGTAGTGAGTCAGGGGTGATTAAAGCTTTCTTT.

The chain is built from TRBV5-4 and TRBJ1-2; D is uncertain. CDR3 length: 14 amino acids. Trimming left V 0 bases short and J 8 bases short, with 14 bases between. Germline-derived CDR1 and CDR2 are SGHNT and YYREEE (reference sequence). In DNA form, the CDR3 reads TGTGCCAGCAGCTTGGGGCGTGGTGAGGAAGGCTACACCTTC. Translated, it gives CASSLGRGEEGYTF.

The chain employs TRBV4-3 and TRBJ2-3; TRBD2 might be the D (6 bases). This CDR3 spans 13 amino acids. CDR1 is LGHNA, CDR2 YSLEER, per germline. Deletions cut 5 bases from V and 4 bases from J, with 10 bases between. The CDR3 sequence: CASSSRGADTQYF. CDR3 DNA sequence: TGCGCCAGCAGCTCCCGCGGGGCAGATACGCAGTATTTT.